This T cell receptor beta chain was documented in a study of T cell repertoires in cytomegalovirus infection (dated by TCRdb to between 2018 and 2020). Regarding the research as a whole: The peptide stimulations were aimed at well-studied HLA-B-restricted epitopes as well as recently identified HLA-C-restricted CMV epitopes, whose presentation resists viral immunomodulation. Donor HLA type was relevant to the analysis, because carriage of CMV infection together with the matching HLA type was indicated by public TCR beta signatures. Overall results and qualifications from the work: The ex vivo response was dominated by HLA-C-restricted CMV-specific TCR beta clonotypes, and the single most frequent clonotype in two of eight donors was supplied by these HLA-C-restricted clonotypes. In both this cohort and an independent roughly 360-donor cohort, the cumulative frequency of public TCR beta family members distinguished carriers of CMV infection plus the relevant HLA type.

The junction carries 15 bases between V and J, which are trimmed by 8 bases and 4 bases respectively. The CDR3 has 13 amino acids, counting the end cysteine and phenylalanine. Only CDR3 DNA remains: 39 bases, in frame from the first base. Sequencing relied on an Illumina HiSeq 1500. TCRdb passed the public sequencing reads through fastp at Q25 and MiXCR, retaining productive beta sequences. Each entry merges the rows of one CDR3 protein and shows their most common DNA and genes. In this sample the table shows tens of thousands of distinct CDR3 sequences, around 19% of which occur a single time. Around 80% of the sample is taken by the ten largest. As concerns this clonotype: The antigen it recognizes is unknown. No much larger clone is present one base from it, and per-base qualities are unavailable.

The treatment or condition tag for this specimen amounts to: in vitro stimulation with specific CMV peptide epitopes to enrich CMV-specific T cells. Specimen: CD8+ T cells from cultured PBMCs, collected from culture after CMV antigen stimulation. The sequence links TRBV5-3 to TRBJ1-1, with TRBD1 perhaps the D gene, on 5 matching bases. TRBV5-3 is known as an ORF, though its function is uncertain. The sequence was collected from a human donor in good health (CMV status not recorded). Some clones in this sample may be carry-over from other donors' samples. The CDR3 amino acid sequence is: CASRFQGSTEAFF. The DNA reads TGTGCCAGCAGGTTTCAGGGTAGCACTGAAGCTTTCTTT.